Each of the 24 T cell receptor beta chains below was sequenced from the same sample in a study of T cells in localized non-small cell lung cancer. The data were produced by immunoSEQ multiplex PCR, yet TCRdb's version contains in-frame clones alone and is incomplete. The sample contains tens of thousands of clones, 86% of which appear only once. Sequencing was performed on peripheral blood, taken before any cancer treatment. The receptor source for this set is a man aged 35-75 years with stage I lung adenocarcinoma.

The rearrangement uses TRBV28 and TRBJ2-7; D gene ambiguous. CDR3 length: 12 amino acids. V lost 2 bases and J 3 bases, leaving 5 bases between the germline ends. The germline V gene encodes CDR1 MDHEN and CDR2 SYDVKM. The CDR3 coding sequence is TGTGCCAGCAGTTTAAACGGCTACGAGCAGTACTTC. This gives the protein CASSLNGYEQYF.

The CDR3 DNA reads as TGTGCCAGCAGCTTAGTGGGGTACGACACAGATACGCAGTATTTT. Translation: CASSLVGYDTDTQYF. The genes are TRBV7-8 and TRBJ2-3; D remains ambiguous. V dropped 1 base and J dropped 2 bases, with 10 bases sitting between them. Germline V lookup: CDR1 SGHVS, CDR2 FQNEAQ. The CDR3 has 15 amino acids.

The rearrangement uses TRBV5-1 and TRBJ2-3, with TRBD2 identical over 8 bases. The CDR3 contains 18 residues. V was pared by 4 bases and J by 1 base, with 14 bases of the junction left unmatched. Looked up from germline, CDR1 is SGHRS and CDR2 is YFSETQ. The CDR3 is CASSKPPGRGGGTDTQYF. In DNA form, the CDR3 reads TGCGCCAGCAGCAAGCCTCCGGGACGGGGGGGTGGCACAGATACGCAGTATTTT.

The chain couples TRBV4-1 to TRBJ2-7, with 10 bases lining up with TRBD1. J lost 9 bases, V lost 2 bases, and 10 bases had no gene match. Per germline, CDR1 MGHRA and CDR2 YSYEKL. The CDR3 runs to 15 residues. CDR3 amino acids: CASSQPGQGRSRQYF. The CDR3 bases are TGCGCCAGCAGCCAACCGGGACAGGGGCGTTCTCGGCAGTACTTC.

The J gene is TRBJ2-7, the V gene TRBV7-8, with D tentatively TRBD1 (5 bases). Trimming shortened V by 6 bases and J by 5 bases, and 11 bases separated the two germline ends. In germline, CDR1 is SGHVS, CDR2 FQNEAQ. This CDR3 is 12 amino acids long. The CDR3 DNA reads as TGTGCCAGCAGTCTCAGGGTGCACGAGCAGTACTTC. As protein: CASSLRVHEQYF.

This clone was seen only once. The chain is built from TRBV19 and TRBJ2-1; no reliable D call. Germline V lookup: CDR1 LNHDA, CDR2 SQIVND (reference sequence). This CDR3 is built from 15 residues. Trimming removed 3 bases from V and 4 bases from J, with 13 bases in between. The CDR3 here is CASSIELTMYNEQFF. CDR3 nucleotide sequence: TGTGCCAGTAGTATCGAGCTAACGATGTACAATGAGCAGTTCTTC.

The chain carries TRBV28 and TRBJ2-1, with unresolved D. The V gene's germline CDR1 is MDHEN and CDR2 SYDVKM. Trimming left V 2 bases short and J 9 bases short, with 8 bases between. The CDR3 is 12 residues long. The CDR3 here is CASSLRFSEQFF. In nucleotides, the CDR3 is TGTGCCAGCAGTTTACGTTTCAGTGAGCAGTTCTTC.

The gene calls are TRBV27 and TRBJ2-7; D is ambiguous. V lost 6 bases, J lost 0 bases, and 15 bases lay in between. The CDR3 covers 15 residues. Germline V gives CDR1 MNHEY, CDR2 SMNVEV (reference sequence). In DNA form, the CDR3 reads TGTGCCAGCAGCAACAGTAGGTTGAGCTCCTACGAGCAGTACTTC. Protein product: CASSNSRLSSYEQYF.

The chain combines TRBV5-1 with TRBJ2-3; D not certain. V was shortened by 0 bases and J by 2 bases, with 13 bases between the two germline ends. Germline-derived CDR1 and CDR2 are SGHRS and YFSETQ. The CDR3 length is 16 residues. CDR3 DNA: TGCGCCAGCAGCTTGGCCGATATTACCCTCACAGATACGCAGTATTTT. Translated: CASSLADITLTDTQYF.

The chain has TRBV7-9 and TRBJ2-1; 8 positions agree with TRBD1. V shed 4 bases and J 12 bases; nucleotides not matched to a gene: 14. The germline CDR1 and CDR2 sequences are SEHNR and FQNEAQ (reference sequence). This CDR3 has 15 amino acids. Here the CDR3 reads CASSSRGQAERRQFF. The CDR3 bases are TGTGCCAGCAGCTCTAGGGGACAGGCCGAGAGAAGGCAGTTCTTC.

The rearrangement uses TRBV27 and TRBJ1-2; tentative D call: TRBD1 (5 bases). The germline V gene has CDR1 MNHEY and CDR2 SMNVEV (reference sequence). V lost 4 bases and J lost 4, with 13 bases in between. The CDR3 runs to 14 residues. CDR3 bases: TGTGCCAGCAGTTCCCGGGACCGAATCTATGGCTACACCTTC. As protein: CASSSRDRIYGYTF.

V and J are TRBV30 and TRBJ1-4; D is unresolved. The CDR3 has 12 residues. CDR1 GTSNPN and CDR2 SVGIG come from the germline V gene (reference sequence). Trimming cost V 0 bases and J 8 bases, with 7 bases left between them. The chain's CDR3 is CAWSVIGEKLFF. In DNA form, the CDR3 reads TGTGCCTGGAGTGTTATCGGGGAAAAACTGTTTTTT.

The genes are TRBV6-5 and TRBJ2-1; 7 nucleotides align to TRBD1. The CDR3 totals 13 residues. Germline CDR1 and CDR2: MNHEY and SVGAGI. V shed 6 bases, J shed 8 bases, and the junction held 7 bases outside the gene matches. The DNA of the CDR3 is TGTGCCAGCAGAAAGACAGGGTTGGATGAGCAGTTCTTC. It specifies CASRKTGLDEQFF.

V is TRBV7-8 and J is TRBJ2-7, with D perhaps matching TRBD2 (6 bases). The germline gives CDR1 SGHVS, CDR2 FQNEAQ. CDR3 length equals 13 residues. V shed 5 bases and J shed 6 bases, with 14 bases lying between them. The DNA for the CDR3 is TGTGCCAGCAGCACCGGGACTCCCCTCGAGCAGTACTTC. Protein product: CASSTGTPLEQYF.

The rearrangement uses TRBV19 and TRBJ2-7, with D possibly matching TRBD2 (5 bases). The germline CDR1 and CDR2 sequences are LNHDA and SQIVND (reference sequence). Trimming shortened V by 6 bases and J by 6 bases, and 18 bases separated the two germline ends. This CDR3 has 14 residues. The CDR3: CASRDAGDLIEQYF. In DNA form, the CDR3 reads TGTGCCAGTAGGGACGCCGGGGATTTGATCGAGCAGTACTTC.

The CDR3 bases are TGTGCCAGCAGCTCACAACAAGAAGGGGCAGCTTTCTTT. Its protein is CASSSQQEGAAFF. The rearrangement joins TRBV9 to TRBJ1-1, with a tentative D call TRBD1 (5 bases). The CDR3 runs to 13 residues. CDR1 is SGDLS, CDR2 YYNGEE, per germline. The V end was cut by 4 bases, the J end by 10 bases, with 17 bases between.

This rearrangement joins TRBV4-3 to TRBJ2-1, with 8 bases fitting TRBD2. The V gene end was trimmed by 0 bases and the J gene end by 3 bases; junction bases not matched to a gene: 7. The CDR3 has 17 amino acids. Germline lookup yields CDR1 LGHNA and CDR2 YSLEER. The CDR3 is CASSQDSTLADYNEQFF. In DNA form, the CDR3 reads TGCGCCAGCAGCCAAGATTCCACACTAGCGGACTACAATGAGCAGTTCTTC.

This clone showed up just once. The V gene is TRBV29-1, the J gene TRBJ2-6, with D possibly matching TRBD1 (6 bases). V dropped 4 bases and J dropped 0 bases, with 13 bases sitting between them. Germline values: CDR1 SQVTM, CDR2 ANQGSEA. This CDR3 has 16 residues. The CDR3 DNA is TGCAGCGTTGTAGCCGGACAGACCTCTGGGGCCAACGTCCTGACTTTC. It translates to CSVVAGQTSGANVLTF. Filled out from reference TRBV29-1 and TRBJ2-6, the complete variable domain reads SAVISQKPSRDICQRGTSLTIQCQVDSQVTMMFWYRQQPGQSLTLIATANQGSEATYESGFVIDKFPISRPNLTFSTLTVSNMSPEDSSIYLCSVVAGQTSGANVLTFGAGSRLTVL.

The V gene is TRBV29-1, the J gene TRBJ2-1; 8 nucleotides agree with TRBD2. V gave up 3 bases and J gave up 7 bases; unmatched junction bases: 2. The germline gives CDR1 SQVTM, CDR2 ANQGSEA. The CDR3 is 12 amino acids. The CDR3 region is CSVERGRNEQFF. The DNA of the CDR3 is TGCAGCGTTGAGCGCGGGAGGAATGAGCAGTTCTTC.

This clone was observed a single time. The CDR3 DNA reads TGTGCCAGCAGCTCGCGACAGTGGGGCACAGATACGCAGTATTTT. It encodes CASSSRQWGTDTQYF. The V and J genes are TRBV7-2 and TRBJ2-3; TRBD1 might be the D (5 bases). V was cut by 4 bases and J by 1 base, with 12 bases left in between. Germline V gene data show CDR1 as SGHTA and CDR2 as FQGNSA. CDR3 length equals 15 residues.

The chain combines TRBV11-2 with TRBJ2-7; D is ambiguous. V lost 1 base to trimming and J lost 1 base, with 8 bases between them. Looked up from germline, CDR1 is SGHAT and CDR2 is FQNNGV. The length of the CDR3 is 14 residues. This CDR3 reads CASSLGVGSYEQYF. The DNA for the CDR3 is TGTGCCAGCAGCTTAGGGGTAGGATCCTACGAGCAGTACTTC.

This clone was picked up one time. V is TRBV27 and J is TRBJ2-1; 7 nucleotides agree with TRBD1. The V gene's germline CDR1 is MNHEY and CDR2 SMNVEV (reference sequence). The CDR3 has 15 residues. Losses at the gene ends were 5 bases for V and 2 bases for J; bases not matched to a gene: 6. The CDR3 coding sequence is TGTGCCAGCAGTCCTGACAGGGAACCCTACAATGAGCAGTTCTTC. This encodes CASSPDREPYNEQFF.

The V call is TRBV13, the J call TRBJ2-1; D tentatively fits TRBD1 or TRBD2 (7 bases each). Germline V gene data show CDR1 as PRHDT and CDR2 as FYEKMQ (reference sequence). V lost 4 bases to trimming and J lost 3 bases, with 13 bases between them. The CDR3 is made up of 15 amino acids. CDR3 amino acids: CASSWGGGVYNEQFF. The DNA of the CDR3 is TGTGCCAGCAGCTGGGGAGGGGGCGTCTACAATGAGCAGTTCTTC.

The chain recombines TRBV19 with TRBJ2-7; 14 bases fit TRBD2. The CDR3 length is 16 residues. The germline V gene has CDR1 LNHDA and CDR2 SQIVND (reference sequence). The ends lost 1 base at V and 6 bases at J; junction bases unmatched: 5. The CDR3 DNA is TGTGCCAGTAGTATAGTGGGGACTAGCGGGAGAACCGAGCAGTACTTC. It translates to CASSIVGTSGRTEQYF. Based on the CDR3 plus reference TRBV19 and TRBJ2-7, the full variable domain is DGGITQSPKYLFRKEGQNVTLSCEQNLNHDAMYWYRQDPGQGLRLIYYSQIVNDFQKGDIAEGYSVSREKKESFPLTVTSAQKNPTAFYLCASSIVGTSGRTEQYFGPGTRLTVT.